Listed below are T cell receptor beta chains from one sample, sequenced in a study of blood T cells in healthy people across ages. TCRdb recomputed calls from the 5' RACE reads with MiXCR, one row per CDR3 protein. The sample shows nearly 800,000 distinct CDR3 sequences, around three fifths of them seen only once. Sequencing input: blood. Receptors were obtained from a man aged 35 to 55 in good health. Each CDR3 is given with its conserved first and last residue. Fields, in order: CDR3 DNA, CDR3 protein, J gene, CDR3 length, V gene, D gene, clone size. A D gene is named only where the DNA matches it firmly. Clone size is shown for a subset of rows, as once, few, many or a class of expanded clone.

TGCGCCAGCAGCTTGTTTATCGCGGCTAGCGAAGTCAATGAGCAGTACTTC,CASSLFIAASEVNEQYF,TRBJ2-5,17,TRBV5-1,.,.
TGCAGCGTCCGGGAGGGTTTTGCCACTGAAGCTTTCTTT,CSVREGFATEAFF,TRBJ1-1,13,TRBV29-1,.,.
TGTGCCAGCAGCTTTCCCGGGTCCCGCGGGGGGTTGATAGATACGCAGTATTTT,CASSFPGSRGGLIDTQYF,TRBJ2-3,18,TRBV11-2,TRBD2,.
TGTGCCAGCAGCCCAGGGGGCCATGGCTACACCTTC,CASSPGGHGYTF,TRBJ1-2,12,TRBV7-9,TRBD1,few
TGTGCCAGCGGCCTTGGGGCGGACTACGAGCAGTACTTC,CASGLGADYEQYF,TRBJ2-7,13,TRBV28,.,few
TGTGCCAGCAGCCCACGGGGCCCACAGGGTGCTGGGGCCAACGTCCTGACTTTC,CASSPRGPQGAGANVLTF,TRBJ2-6,18,TRBV7-2,.,.
TGTGCCAGCAGTCAGTCCTATAATTCACCCCTCCACTTT,CASSQSYNSPLHF,TRBJ1-6,13,TRBV27,.,.
TGCAGTGCTAGTCGCAGTCAGGATGAGCAGTTCTTC,CSASRSQDEQFF,TRBJ2-1,12,TRBV20-1,.,.
TGTGCCAGCAGTGGTCCTGGGGCCAACGTCCTGACTTTC,CASSGPGANVLTF,TRBJ2-6,13,TRBV12-3/TRBV12-4,.,few
TGTGCCAGCAGCCAAACAGGGGGCGGCTACGAGCAGTACTTC,CASSQTGGGYEQYF,TRBJ2-7,14,TRBV4-2,TRBD1,.
TGCGCCAGCAGTTACACGGGGACTTGGACCTACGAGCAGTACTTC,CASSYTGTWTYEQYF,TRBJ2-7,15,TRBV5-1,.,.
TGTGCCAGCAGCAATGGGAACAGAGGGCTCCCCTACGAGCAGTACTTC,CASSNGNRGLPYEQYF,TRBJ2-7,16,TRBV12-3/TRBV12-4,.,once
TGTGCCAGCAGTCGGCGGTGGACAGGGGTTGAGACCCAGTACTTC,CASSRRWTGVETQYF,TRBJ2-5,15,TRBV28,TRBD1,.
TGCAGCGTTTCCACGTTCAGGGACAATGAGCAGTACTTC,CSVSTFRDNEQYF,TRBJ2-5,13,TRBV29-1,.,.
TGTGCCAGCAAGGAGAGCTCCTATAATTCACCCCTCCACTTT,CASKESSYNSPLHF,TRBJ1-6,14,TRBV27,.,.
TGTGCCAGCAGCTTAGTTATCGCTCGGTTGGACACCCGAGGAGAGCAGTTCTTC,CASSLVIARLDTRGEQFF,TRBJ2-1,18,TRBV7-2,.,.
TGTGCCAGCAGCCAAGGGCATGGGAAGGAAGAGACCCAGTACTTC,CASSQGHGKEETQYF,TRBJ2-5,15,TRBV3-1,.,.
TGTGCCAGCAGCGTACAGGGTGGGTCAGATACGCAGTATTTT,CASSVQGGSDTQYF,TRBJ2-3,14,TRBV9,.,.
TGTGCCAGCAGCGTTGAAGAACCGACAACTAGCACAGACTCCTACGAGCAGTACTTC,CASSVEEPTTSTDSYEQYF,TRBJ2-7,19,TRBV9,.,.
TGTGCCAGCAGTCCCGACGGGACAGGGGATAAGAATACGCAGTATTTT,CASSPDGTGDKNTQYF,TRBJ2-3,16,TRBV28,TRBD1,once
TGTGCCAGCAGCTTAGCATCGTCAGGTCAAGAGACCCAGTACTTC,CASSLASSGQETQYF,TRBJ2-5,15,TRBV7-2,.,.
TGCAGCGTTGCACAGTTAGATCAGCCCCAGCATTTT,CSVAQLDQPQHF,TRBJ1-5,12,TRBV29-1,.,many
TGTGCCATCCCCACGACAGGAATGGGCACTGAAGCTTTCTTT,CAIPTTGMGTEAFF,TRBJ1-1,14,TRBV7-9,.,.
TGTGCCAGCGACAGAGGGGGCGGTTACTATGGCTACACCTTC,CASDRGGGYYGYTF,TRBJ1-2,14,TRBV7-2,TRBD1,.
TGCAGTGCCCCAACAAGTTACCAGCAATATGAGCAGTACTTC,CSAPTSYQQYEQYF,TRBJ2-7,14,TRBV20-1,.,.
TGCAGCGTTGCCGGAGTCACAGATACGCAGTATTTT,CSVAGVTDTQYF,TRBJ2-3,12,TRBV29-1,.,.
TGTGCCAGCAGTGATGAGGGGAACTATGGCTACACCTTC,CASSDEGNYGYTF,TRBJ1-2,13,TRBV27,.,many
TGCAGCGTTGAAGTTTTACAGACAGCCTATGGCTACACCTTC,CSVEVLQTAYGYTF,TRBJ1-2,14,TRBV29-1,.,.
TGTGCCAGCAGTTACTCGGTAGTTGTAGAACCCTATGGCTACACCTTC,CASSYSVVVEPYGYTF,TRBJ1-2,16,TRBV6-5,.,.
TGCAGCGGGGGAGAGGGGGGCGAGCAGTACTTC,CSGGEGGEQYF,TRBJ2-7,11,TRBV29-1,.,few
TGTGCCAGCAGCCCCCGGGTCCAAGAGACCCAGTACTTC,CASSPRVQETQYF,TRBJ2-5,13,TRBV7-9,.,few
TGTGCCAGCACCCAGGCGGACAAGGAGCAGTTCTTC,CASTQADKEQFF,TRBJ2-1,12,TRBV6-2/TRBV6-3,.,few
TGCAGTGCCCCGGCGGGACAGGGAGGGTACAACTATGGCTACACCTTC,CSAPAGQGGYNYGYTF,TRBJ1-2,16,TRBV20-1,TRBD1,.
TGTGCCACCAGCAGAGAAGGGGCTAGCGGTTATACGCAGTATTTT,CATSREGASGYTQYF,TRBJ2-3,15,TRBV15,TRBD2,.
TGTGCGGGGGCTGTGAACACAGATACGCAGTATTTT,CAGAVNTDTQYF,TRBJ2-3,12,TRBV12-3/TRBV12-4,.,once
TGCAGCGTTGCCTCGGGAAACGGTGGGAATGGCTACACCTTC,CSVASGNGGNGYTF,TRBJ1-2,14,TRBV29-1,.,.
TGTGCCAGCAGCCAAGATGCCGGGGGCGAGACCTATAATTCACCCCTCCACTTT,CASSQDAGGETYNSPLHF,TRBJ1-6,18,TRBV4-2,.,once
TGTGCCAGCAGTAGAGAAAGGACAGGCGCTCCGTACTTC,CASSRERTGAPYF,TRBJ2-7,13,TRBV28,TRBD1,.
TGTGCCAGCAGTTTGGGGCAATATTACACTGAAGCTTTCTTT,CASSLGQYYTEAFF,TRBJ1-1,14,TRBV5-6,.,.
TGCAGCGTTGTGGTAGGGATCTATGGCTACACCTTC,CSVVVGIYGYTF,TRBJ1-2,12,TRBV29-1,.,.
TGTGCCTCCTTGACCCGGGCGAGACCAGAGAGCTCCTACGAGCAGTACTTC,CASLTRARPESSYEQYF,TRBJ2-7,17,TRBV6-2/TRBV6-3,.,.